Each of the 24 T cell receptor beta chains below was sequenced from the same sample in a study of PD-L1 blockade in urothelial cancer. Time point indicated: pretreatment peripheral blood. The data were produced by immunoSEQ multiplex PCR, yet TCRdb's version contains in-frame clones alone and is incomplete. The sample holds 55,000 to 75,000 clones, approximately 78% seen once. The source was PBMCs, collected around atezolizumab (anti-PD-L1) treatment. These receptors were collected from a man aged 70 or older with urothelial cancer.

This chain links TRBV27 with TRBJ2-7; 10 bases match TRBD2. CDR3 length equals 14 residues. J lost 3 bases, V lost 5 bases, and 4 bases had no gene match. Germline V gene sequence: CDR1 MNHEY, CDR2 SMNVEV (reference sequence). The CDR3 nucleotides read TGTGCCAGCAGTAAGCGGGAGGGAGGCTACGAGCAGTACTTC. Protein product: CASSKREGGYEQYF.

DNA for the CDR3: TGCGCCAGCAGCTTGGTAGGACTAGCGGGAGAGACCCAGTACTTC. It is translated as CASSLVGLAGETQYF. This chain uses TRBV5-1 with TRBJ2-5, with 11 bases matching TRBD2. J was trimmed by 4 bases and V by 0 bases; bases with no gene match: 2. The CDR3 extends over 15 amino acids. Per the germline V gene, CDR1 is SGHRS and CDR2 is YFSETQ.

This clone has more than one count but fewer than ten. The rearrangement links TRBV18 to TRBJ2-2; D might be TRBD1 (7 bases). This CDR3 is 14 amino acids long. V lost 3 bases to trimming and J lost 5 bases, with 10 bases between them. The germline V gene encodes CDR1 KGHSH and CDR2 LQKENI. The CDR3 is CASSPTGTTGELFF. The CDR3 region has the DNA TGTGCCAGCTCACCGACAGGGACTACCGGGGAGCTGTTTTTT.

This chain uses TRBV5-1 with TRBJ2-1; 7 nucleotides align to TRBD2. The CDR3 runs 18 residues. V shed 1 base, J shed 0 bases, and the junction held 10 bases outside the gene matches. Germline values: CDR1 SGHRS, CDR2 YFSETQ. The CDR3 bases are TGCGCCAGCAGCTTGTCTAACGGAGCGGGAACCTCCTACAATGAGCAGTTCTTC. It translates to CASSLSNGAGTSYNEQFF.

The J gene is TRBJ2-5, the V gene TRBV28; 8 bases line up with TRBD1. V trimming: 5 bases; J trimming: 5 bases; junction bases outside the gene matches: 10. Germline loops: CDR1 MDHEN, CDR2 SYDVKM. This CDR3 spans 15 amino acids. As DNA, the CDR3 is TGTGCCAGCAGTAGTTTGGGACAGGTGGCCGAGACCCAGTACTTC. It specifies CASSSLGQVAETQYF.

The V gene is TRBV18, the J gene TRBJ2-1; TRBD1 matches at 10 bases. J gave up 4 bases and V 9 bases, and 12 bases lay outside the gene matches. Per the germline V gene, CDR1 is KGHSH and CDR2 is LQKENI. The CDR3 loop spans 16 amino acids. Here the CDR3 reads CASIRGTGATYNEQFF. DNA of the CDR3: TGTGCCAGTATACGGGGGACAGGGGCTACGTACAATGAGCAGTTCTTC. Drawing the rest from reference TRBV18 and TRBJ2-1, the complete variable domain is NAGVMQNPRHLVRRRGQEARLRCSPMKGHSHVYWYRQLPEEGLKFMVYLQKENIIDESGMPKERFSAEFPKEGPSILRIQQVVRGDSAAYFCASIRGTGATYNEQFFGPGTRLTVL.

The rearrangement uses TRBV4-2 and TRBJ2-7; 9 bases line up with TRBD2. CDR3 length: 16 residues. The V gene's germline CDR1 is LGHNA and CDR2 YNFKEQ. V trimming: 3 bases; J trimming: 4 bases; junction bases outside the gene matches: 10. CDR3 coding DNA: TGTGCCAGCAGCCAGCCAGTAGCGGGAGAGTCTTACGAGCAGTACTTC. Amino acids: CASSQPVAGESYEQYF.

In this sample, this clone turned up once. The CDR3 DNA reads TGTGCCAGCAGCTTAGTTTCGGGGGACGGCACTGAAGCTTTCTTT. Amino acids: CASSLVSGDGTEAFF. The chain is built from TRBV7-8 and TRBJ1-1, with D possibly matching TRBD1 (5 bases). Germline CDR1 and CDR2: SGHVS and FQNEAQ. The CDR3 contains 15 residues. The V end lost 1 base, the J end lost 4 bases, and 13 bases lay between the germline ends. Using reference TRBV7-8 and TRBJ1-1 for the parts outside the CDR3, the full variable domain is GAGVSQSPRYKVAKRGQDVALRCDPISGHVSLFWYQQALGQGPEFLTYFQNEAQLDKSGLPSDRFFAERPEGSVSTLKIQRTQQEDSAVYLCASSLVSGDGTEAFFGQGTRLTVV.

This clone has only one observation. The chain has TRBV2 and TRBJ2-2; TRBD1 might be the D (5 bases). Germline V gene sequence: CDR1 SNHLY, CDR2 FYNNEI. This CDR3 has 15 amino acids. V lost 5 bases to trimming and J lost 5 bases, with 15 bases between them. DNA of the CDR3: TGTGCCAGCAGTTTAGGGCAGGGAAGAACCGGGGAGCTGTTTTTT. It codes for CASSLGQGRTGELFF.

This chain uses TRBV7-3 with TRBJ2-6; TRBD1 matches at 10 bases. The CDR3 contains 16 residues. The germline gives CDR1 SGHTA, CDR2 FQGTGA. V was pared by 8 bases and J by 2 bases, with 6 bases of the junction left unmatched. CDR3 in amino acids: CASRPGTGAGANVLTF. CDR3 nucleotides: TGTGCCAGCCGGCCCGGGACAGGGGCTGGGGCCAACGTCCTGACTTTC.

This clone was detected only a few times. The rearrangement links TRBV7-3 to TRBJ2-3, with D perhaps TRBD2 (6 bases). CDR1 and CDR2 from the germline V gene are SGHTA and FQGTGA. The V end lost 5 bases, the J end lost 0 bases, and 9 bases lay between the germline ends. The CDR3 covers 14 residues. CDR3 amino acids: CASSLSGSTDTQYF. The CDR3 DNA reads as TGTGCCAGCAGCCTAAGCGGGAGCACAGATACGCAGTATTTT.

CDR3 residues: CASSSQGENTEAFF. The CDR3 nucleotides are TGTGCCAGCAGCTCACAAGGAGAGAACACTGAAGCTTTCTTT. The chain joins TRBV11-1 to TRBJ1-1; no firm D call. Germline V gene lookup returns CDR1 SGHAT and CDR2 FQDESV (reference sequence). The germline V and J ends were trimmed by 4 bases and 1 base, with 10 bases remaining between them. This CDR3 is 14 amino acids long.

The chain links TRBV7-2 to TRBJ2-5; unclear D gene. Between the trimmed V and J ends, which lost 1 base and 3 bases, there was a span of 6 bases. The V gene's germline CDR1 is SGHTA and CDR2 FQGNSA. This CDR3 is built from 13 residues. The CDR3 reads CASSLEHEETQYF. CDR3 DNA sequence: TGTGCCAGCAGCTTAGAACACGAAGAGACCCAGTACTTC.

In DNA form, the CDR3 reads TGTGCCAGCAATAATATAGGGGAGCTGTTTTTT. It specifies CASNNIGELFF. The chain joins TRBV6-6 to TRBJ2-2; D unresolved. The CDR3 is 11 residues long. V lost 7 bases and J lost 8, with 8 bases in between. CDR1 is MNHNY, CDR2 SVGAGI, per germline (reference sequence).

The chain carries TRBV25-1 and TRBJ2-3, with 8 bases that match TRBD2. V was pared by 7 bases and J by 4 bases, with 13 bases of the junction left unmatched. CDR3 length: 16 residues. In germline, CDR1 is MGHDK, CDR2 SYGVNS. The CDR3 coding sequence is TGTGCCAGCATGCCCACGGGGACTAGTAGGGCAGATACGCAGTATTTT. This translates into CASMPTGTSRADTQYF.

The chain recombines TRBV16 with TRBJ2-3, with 9 bases matching TRBD2. Germline V lookup: CDR1 KGHSY, CDR2 FQNENV. The length of the CDR3 is 16 residues. Trimming at V came to 3 bases and at J to 5 bases, leaving 9 bases not matched to a gene. CDR3 sequence reads: CASSHARREGGDTQYF. The CDR3 DNA reads TGTGCCAGCAGCCATGCCAGGCGGGAGGGCGGAGATACGCAGTATTTT.

This clone showed up just a few times. A junction end diverges from the germline sequence, so it may reflect a read error. The chain recombines TRBV10-3 with TRBJ1-1; the D gene is possibly TRBD1 (5 bases). Germline loops: CDR1 ENHRY, CDR2 SYGVKD. The CDR3 totals 13 residues. The CDR3 spells CAISLTENSEAFF. DNA for the CDR3: TGTGCCATCAGCTTGACAGAGAACAGTGAAGCTTTCTTT.

This clone was recorded a few times. This rearrangement joins TRBV14 to TRBJ2-7; TRBD2 matches at 13 bases. With V trimmed by 1 base and J by 4 bases, 7 bases remained unmatched. This CDR3 is built from 17 residues. CDR1 is SGHDN, CDR2 FVKESK, per germline. The CDR3 DNA is TGTGCCAGCAGCCAAGGGGGATGGACTAGCGGGAGTTACGAGCAGTACTTC. It translates to CASSQGGWTSGSYEQYF.

The J gene is TRBJ1-2, the V gene TRBV27, with D hard to call. Germline V gives CDR1 MNHEY, CDR2 SMNVEV (reference sequence). The CDR3 has 13 residues. V was shortened by 8 bases and J by 5 bases, with 15 bases between the two germline ends. DNA for the CDR3: TGTGCCAGCGGAGTTGATCAATGGTATGGCTACACCTTC. Its protein product is CASGVDQWYGYTF.

The rearrangement joins TRBV6-1 to TRBJ2-5; D ambiguous. The CDR3 totals 11 residues. V lost 7 bases, J lost 5 bases, and 8 bases lay in between. The germline V gene has CDR1 MNHNS and CDR2 SASEGT. The CDR3 spells CASKQEETQYF. CDR3 nucleotide sequence: TGTGCCAGCAAGCAAGAGGAGACCCAGTACTTC.

To note about this clone: Other DNA sequences in the same sample also yield this CDR3. V is TRBV28 and J is TRBJ2-5, with D hard to call. Trimming removed 5 bases at V and 2 bases at J, with 3 bases between. Germline V gene lookup returns CDR1 MDHEN and CDR2 SYDVKM. The CDR3 runs to 11 residues. Here the CDR3 reads CASSLQETQYF. The CDR3 nucleotides read TGTGCCAGCAGTCTTCAAGAGACCCAGTACTTC.

There are a few counts of this clone. The gene calls are TRBV14 and TRBJ2-1, with 12 bases matching TRBD2. V trimming: 0 bases; J trimming: 10 bases; junction bases outside the gene matches: 4. Per the germline V gene, CDR1 is SGHDN and CDR2 is FVKESK. This CDR3 region has 15 residues. This CDR3 reads CASSQDLAGGLEQFF. CDR3 nucleotides: TGTGCCAGCAGCCAAGATCTAGCGGGAGGGCTAGAGCAGTTCTTC.

This clone has a single count. The CDR3 DNA follows: TGTGCCAGTAGTTCAGACACACGCCGGGGCTACACCTTC. It is translated as CASSSDTRRGYTF. The chain links TRBV19 to TRBJ1-2; no reliable D call. The germline gives CDR1 LNHDA, CDR2 SQIVND (reference sequence). The CDR3 is made up of 13 amino acids. V was clipped by 5 bases and J by 8 bases, with 15 bases between them.

J is TRBJ1-1 and V is TRBV2; 7 bases are a match to TRBD1. The CDR3 has 14 residues. V lost 6 bases to trimming and J lost 4 bases; unmatched junction nucleotides: 8. Germline-derived CDR1 and CDR2 are SNHLY and FYNNEI. The CDR3 sequence: CASRRDSSFTEAFF. The CDR3 coding sequence is TGTGCCAGCAGAAGGGACAGCTCCTTCACTGAAGCTTTCTTT.